This T cell receptor beta chain was sequenced in a study of cytomegalovirus exposure and HLA in healthy donors. PCR primers comprised 60 Vbeta and 13 Jbeta primers. Generated by immunoSEQ multiplex PCR, the TCRdb table keeps only in-frame clones and is missing some. Of tens of thousands of clones listed, 65% to 85% were seen once; the top ten hold approximately 3.9%. The sequenced material came from PBMCs. The receptor was isolated from a man aged 50 to 60 in good health and CMV-seronegative.

The CDR3 sequence: CASRTGTSVYNEQFF. The CDR3 DNA reads TGCGCCAGCAGGACCGGGACTAGCGTTTACAATGAGCAGTTCTTC. This chain joins TRBV5-1 and TRBJ2-1, with 10 bases aligning to TRBD2. CDR1 and CDR2 from the germline V gene are SGHRS and YFSETQ. The CDR3 consists of 15 residues. The trim removed 5 bases at V and 4 bases at J, leaving 6 bases unmatched.